This T cell receptor beta chain was recorded in a study of cytomegalovirus exposure and HLA in healthy donors. Study-wide results and caveats: A few chains tied to CMV proved CMV antigen-specific in vitro. First-cohort TCR clusters tended to co-occur in the roughly 120 validation repertoires, a later analysis found. Listed as cytomegalovirus-associated were roughly 180 TCR beta chains.

Only in-frame clones appear in the TCRdb table, and some are missing; sequencing was by immunoSEQ multiplex PCR. The sample holds approximately 58,000 clones, 95% seen once. The CDR3 totals 14 residues. V dropped 6 bases and J dropped 5; count of bases not matched to a gene: 9. The germline CDR1 and CDR2 sequences are MDHEN and SYDVKM. As regards this clone: As yet, its antigen is unknown.

The sequenced sample consisted of PBMCs. The chain recombines TRBV28 with TRBJ2-7; 8 bases are a match to TRBD2. This sequence originates from a woman aged 18-29 years in good health and CMV-seropositive. CDR3 in amino acids: CASRRRGLVNEQYF. The CDR3 region has the DNA TGTGCCAGCAGGCGCCGGGGACTAGTAAACGAGCAGTACTTC.